This entry features one T cell receptor (beta chain) sequence. What it binds is unknown. The same CDR3 is also encoded by other DNA sequences in this sample. The source of the sample is a study of shared clonotypes between healthy human individuals. Overall study findings and caveats: Naive CD4 clonotypes overlapped across a few donors at approximately 5%.

Using immunoSEQ multiplex PCR, the repertoire was profiled, and TCRdb retains in-frame clones only, with some absent. The sample yields over a million clones, 95% to 99% seen once. With 4 bases clipped from V and 1 base from J, the junction kept 6 bases outside the gene matches. CDR1 is KGHSH and CDR2 is LQKENI in the germline V gene. CDR3 length: 15 residues. The chain uses TRBV18 and TRBJ2-7, with 8 bases aligning to TRBD2. The receptor was derived from a man aged 25-40 years in good health. Sequenced: naive CD4+ T cells sorted from blood. The subset is: CD45RA+ positively selected. The CDR3 spells CASSLTSGSSYEQYF. The CDR3 bases are TGTGCCAGCTCACTAACTAGCGGTTCTTCCTACGAGCAGTACTTC.